The 31 T cell receptor beta chains below come from one sample, sequenced in a study of T cell responses to AZD1222 COVID-19 vaccine. Generated by immunoSEQ multiplex PCR, the TCRdb table keeps only in-frame clones and is missing some. Among more than 70,000 clones listed, approximately 90% were seen once. The material sequenced was peripheral blood, taken 28 days after the second AZD1222 dose. Source of these receptors: an adult who received the AZD1222 COVID-19 vaccine.

This clone showed up just a few times. This sequence joins TRBV12-3 or TRBV12-4 and TRBJ2-1; D remains unclear. Trimming removed 5 bases from V and 1 base from J, with 3 bases in between. The CDR3 spans 12 residues. Here the CDR3 DNA reads TGTGCCAGCAGTATATCCTACAATGAGCAGTTCTTC. Residues: CASSISYNEQFF.

This clone has more than one count but fewer than ten. This rearrangement joins TRBV18 to TRBJ2-1; 7 nucleotides match TRBD1. Looked up from germline, CDR1 is KGHSH and CDR2 is LQKENI. The CDR3 is made up of 13 amino acids. J gave up 6 bases and V 7 bases, and 6 bases lay outside the gene matches. The CDR3 DNA reads as TGTGCCAGCTTACAGGGGATGGGCAATGAGCAGTTCTTC. It translates to CASLQGMGNEQFF.

This rearrangement joins TRBV28 to TRBJ2-7, with 9 nucleotides matching TRBD2. The junction had 10 bases not matched to a gene; V was cut back by 6 bases and J by 4 bases. Germline V gene lookup returns CDR1 MDHEN and CDR2 SYDVKM. CDR3 length: 15 amino acids. The CDR3 here is CASSPGVAGGYEQYF. CDR3 in DNA: TGTGCCAGCAGCCCAGGCGTGGCGGGAGGGTACGAGCAGTACTTC.

V usage is TRBV5-1 and J usage is TRBJ1-3, with D tentatively TRBD1 (5 bases). V dropped 1 base and J dropped 0 bases, with 14 bases sitting between them. The germline V gene has CDR1 SGHRS and CDR2 YFSETQ. The CDR3 length is 17 residues. The CDR3 reads CASSLTGPILSGNTIYF. CDR3 sequence (DNA): TGCGCCAGCAGCTTGACAGGCCCTATCCTCTCTGGAAACACCATATATTTT.

The chain couples TRBV4-3 to TRBJ1-1; a weak D match, TRBD1 (5 bases). Trimming left V 0 bases short and J 1 base short, with 9 bases between. Looked up from germline, CDR1 is LGHNA and CDR2 is YSLEER. The CDR3 consists of 15 residues. As DNA, the CDR3 is TGCGCCAGCAGCCAAGACCCGGGGGGGAACACTGAAGCTTTCTTT. As protein: CASSQDPGGNTEAFF.

Regarding this clone: This same CDR3 is encoded by further DNA sequences in the sample. The rearrangement uses TRBV2 and TRBJ1-3; D gene unclear. V was clipped by 4 bases and J by 2 bases, with 6 bases between them. The CDR3 runs 13 residues. Per the germline V gene, CDR1 is SNHLY and CDR2 is FYNNEI. The CDR3 region is CASSAGAGNTIYF. CDR3 DNA sequence: TGTGCCAGCAGTGCTGGGGCTGGAAACACCATATATTTT.

This clone was recorded only once. The V gene is TRBV4-1, the J gene TRBJ2-7, with D possibly being TRBD2 (5 bases). This CDR3 has 15 residues. V lost 0 bases, J lost 0 bases, and 9 bases lay in between. The V gene's germline CDR1 is MGHRA and CDR2 YSYEKL. This chain's CDR3 is CASSQDGDYSYEQYF. DNA of the CDR3: TGCGCCAGCAGCCAAGATGGAGACTACTCCTACGAGCAGTACTTC.

The chain couples TRBV24-1 to TRBJ1-3; D is uncertain. CDR1 and CDR2 from the germline V gene are KGHDR and SFDVKD. The CDR3 is 14 amino acids. V dropped 7 bases and J dropped 0 bases, with 9 bases sitting between them. CDR3: CATSSGHSGNTIYF. The CDR3 DNA sequence: TGTGCCACCAGCTCGGGCCACTCTGGAAACACCATATATTTT.

The chain uses TRBV11-2 and TRBJ1-4; D is uncertain. The CDR3 is made up of 16 amino acids. Trimming took 6 bases from V and 2 from J, leaving 16 bases between them. Per the germline V gene, CDR1 is SGHAT and CDR2 is FQNNGV. This CDR3 reads CASSKGRTETNEKLFF. CDR3 nucleotide sequence: TGTGCCAGCAGTAAGGGAAGGACGGAGACTAATGAAAAACTGTTTTTT.

The chain uses TRBV28 and TRBJ2-7; D possibly corresponds to TRBD2 (5 bases). This CDR3 spans 15 amino acids. Germline lookup yields CDR1 MDHEN and CDR2 SYDVKM. V lost 5 bases and J 3 bases, leaving 17 bases between the germline ends. The CDR3 coding sequence is TGTGCCAGCAGTATAACTAGAGGAGCCAGCTACGAGCAGTACTTC. Translated, it gives CASSITRGASYEQYF.

Comments on this clone: Germline is not matched at one junction end, which may reflect a read error. This sequence joins TRBV27 and TRBJ1-5, with no clear D. CDR1 and CDR2 (germline): MNHEY, SMNVEV (reference sequence). The CDR3 spans 12 residues. CDR3 amino acids: CASGLGNQPQHF. CDR3 DNA: TGTGCCAGCGGTTTAGGGAATCAGCCCCAGCATTTT.

In this sample, this clone turned up once. The CDR3 sequence: CASSGRLAGFNEQFF. CDR3 DNA: TGTGCCAGCAGCGGACGACTAGCGGGATTCAATGAGCAGTTCTTC. This rearrangement joins TRBV5-4 to TRBJ2-1; 11 bases are shared with TRBD2. Germline V gives CDR1 SGHNT, CDR2 YYREEE (reference sequence). Trimming at V came to 4 bases and at J to 6 bases, leaving 6 bases not matched to a gene. The CDR3 consists of 15 residues.

The chain links TRBV6-2 or TRBV6-3 to TRBJ2-7; the D gene is possibly TRBD1 (5 bases). V was shortened by 6 bases and J by 3 bases, with 12 bases between the two germline ends. The germline gives CDR1 MNHEY, CDR2 SVGEGT. The CDR3 has 13 amino acids. The DNA of the CDR3 is TGTGCCAGCAGCCGACAGACACTCTACGAGCAGTACTTC. Residues: CASSRQTLYEQYF.

V gene TRBV19 combines with J gene TRBJ2-7, with D perhaps TRBD1 or TRBD2 (5 bases each). V lost 6 bases and J lost 0, with 18 bases in between. Germline CDR1 and CDR2: LNHDA and SQIVND (reference sequence). The CDR3 runs to 16 residues. CDR3 sequence (DNA): TGTGCCAGTAGGCCCGGGGACGCCTCGTTCTCCTACGAGCAGTACTTC. Translating gives CASRPGDASFSYEQYF.

V is TRBV7-2 and J is TRBJ2-2, with D possibly being TRBD1 (7 bases). The CDR3 is made up of 15 amino acids. Germline V lookup: CDR1 SGHTA, CDR2 FQGNSA. Trimming shortened V by 9 bases and J by 4 bases, and 18 bases separated the two germline ends. CDR3 sequence (DNA): TGTGCCAGTAAGGAGGGGGCCCGAGGCACCGGGGAGCTGTTTTTT. Encoded protein: CASKEGARGTGELFF.

There are a few counts of this clone. V is TRBV28 and J is TRBJ1-3; D is unresolved. Looked up from germline, CDR1 is MDHEN and CDR2 is SYDVKM. The CDR3 totals 15 residues. V lost 2 bases and J lost 0, with 8 bases in between. This chain's CDR3 is CASSLTAYSGNTIYF. In nucleotides, the CDR3 is TGTGCCAGCAGTTTAACGGCATACTCTGGAAACACCATATATTTT.

The chain uses TRBV11-3 and TRBJ1-1; 8 positions agree with TRBD1. With 5 bases clipped from V and 5 bases from J, the junction kept 4 bases outside the gene matches. Germline-derived CDR1 and CDR2 are SGHNT and YENEEA. This CDR3 contains 13 residues. CDR3 coding DNA: TGTGCCAGCAGCGCAGACAGGGGAACTGAAGCTTTCTTT. Its protein product is CASSADRGTEAFF.

The rearrangement links TRBV29-1 to TRBJ2-7; TRBD2 might be the D (7 bases). Trimming took 5 bases from V and 5 from J, leaving 10 bases between them. The CDR3 has 11 amino acids. Per the germline V gene, CDR1 is SQVTM and CDR2 is ANQGSEA. The CDR3 DNA is TGCAGCGTTAGGGGGGGTAACGAGCAGTACTTC. Protein product: CSVRGGNEQYF.

The chain links TRBV6-6 to TRBJ1-1, with 9 bases lining up with TRBD1. V shed 5 bases and J 4 bases; nucleotides not matched to a gene: 5. The CDR3 spans 14 residues. Germline values: CDR1 MNHNY, CDR2 SVGAGI (reference sequence). CDR3 loop: CASSKQGASTEAFF. The CDR3 DNA reads as TGTGCCAGCAGTAAACAGGGGGCGAGCACTGAAGCTTTCTTT.

The chain has TRBV30 and TRBJ2-7; 11 bases are a match to TRBD2. The CDR3 length is 15 residues. CDR1 GTSNPN and CDR2 SVGIG come from the germline V gene (reference sequence). After removal of 0 bases from V and 3 bases from J, the junction contained 4 bases not matched to a gene. The CDR3 loop is CAWSVASGGYYEQYF. The CDR3 DNA is TGTGCCTGGAGTGTGGCTAGCGGGGGGTACTACGAGCAGTACTTC.

J is TRBJ2-1 and V is TRBV28, with TRBD1 identical over 7 bases. The CDR3 length is 16 residues. Germline CDR1 and CDR2: MDHEN and SYDVKM. J was trimmed by 5 bases and V by 4 bases; bases with no gene match: 11. The CDR3 coding sequence is TGTGCCAGCAGTTCCCCAGGGGGAAGAGGGAACAATGAGCAGTTCTTC. It encodes CASSSPGGRGNNEQFF.

Regarding this clone: This same CDR3 is encoded by further DNA sequences in the sample. The rearrangement uses TRBV3-1 (or the pseudogene TRBV3-2) and TRBJ1-4; 9 bases align to TRBD1. The CDR3 length is 15 residues. Germline loops: CDR1 LGHDT, CDR2 YNNKEL (reference sequence). J was trimmed by 5 bases and V by 5 bases; bases with no gene match: 6. The CDR3 loop is CASSLQGASNEKLFF. For the CDR3, the DNA is TGTGCCAGCAGCTTACAGGGGGCCTCAAATGAAAAACTGTTTTTT.

This clone was seen a few times. The genes are TRBV6-4 and TRBJ2-5; TRBD2 agrees at 12 bases. This CDR3 has 15 residues. The ends lost 3 bases at V and 5 bases at J; junction bases unmatched: 4. Germline V gives CDR1 MRHNA, CDR2 SNTAGT. The CDR3 loop reads CASSELAGGPETQYF. As DNA, the CDR3 is TGTGCCAGCAGTGAGCTAGCGGGAGGGCCGGAGACCCAGTACTTC.

The rearrangement joins TRBV5-6 to TRBJ1-2; D gene ambiguous. The germline V gene encodes CDR1 SGHDT and CDR2 YYEEEE. CDR3 length equals 14 residues. The V gene lost 0 bases and the J gene lost 2 bases, with 8 bases spanning the gap. CDR3 coding DNA: TGTGCCAGCAGCTTGGTCGGTCAAAACTATGGCTACACCTTC. Protein product: CASSLVGQNYGYTF.

This chain links TRBV28 with TRBJ2-5; 8 bases agree with TRBD1. CDR3 length: 14 residues. The germline V gene has CDR1 MDHEN and CDR2 SYDVKM. With 4 bases clipped from V and 3 bases from J, the junction kept 4 bases outside the gene matches. CDR3 sequence (DNA): TGTGCCAGCAGTTCGGGGACAGGAGAAGAGACCCAGTACTTC. Translating gives CASSSGTGEETQYF.

This chain links TRBV28 with TRBJ2-7; D is possibly TRBD1 (5 bases). CDR3 length: 15 residues. The germline CDR1 and CDR2 sequences are MDHEN and SYDVKM. Trimming took 6 bases from V and 1 from J, leaving 16 bases between them. The CDR3 DNA sequence: TGTGCCAGCAGCCCTGGGTATCAGGGTTCCTACGAGCAGTACTTC. It specifies CASSPGYQGSYEQYF. The full variable domain, in which reference TRBV28 and TRBJ2-7 provide the parts outside the CDR3, is DVKVTQSSRYLVKRTGEKVFLECVQDMDHENMFWYRQDPGLGLRLIYFSYDVKMKEKGDIPEGYSVSREKKERFSLILESASTNQTSMYLCASSPGYQGSYEQYFGPGTRLTVT.

V is TRBV13 and J is TRBJ2-5, with 8 nucleotides matching TRBD2. The V gene end was trimmed by 1 base and the J gene end by 3 bases; junction bases not matched to a gene: 7. This CDR3 contains 16 residues. The germline CDR1 and CDR2 sequences are PRHDT and FYEKMQ (reference sequence). The CDR3 is CASSLVRGGYKETQYF. The CDR3 bases are TGTGCCAGCAGCTTAGTTCGGGGGGGCTATAAAGAGACCCAGTACTTC.

This clone was detected once. V usage is TRBV6-6 and J usage is TRBJ1-2; 8 bases line up with TRBD1. Germline trimming cut 5 bases from V and 0 bases from J; bases unmatched to any gene: 11. The CDR3 contains 17 residues. CDR1 is MNHNY and CDR2 is SVGAGI in the germline V gene (reference sequence). The CDR3 loop reads CASSQRGQGESNYGYTF. CDR3 sequence (DNA): TGTGCCAGCAGTCAACGAGGACAGGGTGAATCTAACTATGGCTACACCTTC.

The CDR3 here is CASSGRQQNTEAFF. Written as DNA, the CDR3 is TGTGCCAGCTCTGGACGGCAGCAGAACACTGAAGCTTTCTTT. This chain connects TRBV11-2 to TRBJ1-1; D ambiguous. Germline V CDR1 and CDR2: SGHAT, FQNNGV. The CDR3 has 14 residues. V lost 8 bases to trimming and J lost 1 base, with 14 bases between them.

CDR3 protein: CASSFLGARGPNTEAFF. CDR3 coding DNA: TGTGCCAGCAGCTTTCTAGGGGCTAGGGGGCCCAACACTGAAGCTTTCTTT. This sequence joins TRBV7-8 and TRBJ1-1, with TRBD1 identical over 7 bases. CDR1 is SGHVS, CDR2 FQNEAQ, per germline. The CDR3 runs 17 residues. The ends lost 3 bases at V and 2 bases at J; junction bases unmatched: 12.

This clone was seen a single time. The chain carries TRBV19 and TRBJ1-1; D uncertain. Germline assignment: CDR1 LNHDA and CDR2 SQIVND (reference sequence). V gave up 3 bases and J gave up 0 bases, with 8 bases separating them. The CDR3 runs 14 residues. CDR3 protein: CASSIPRVNTEAFF. The CDR3 DNA is TGTGCCAGTAGTATCCCAAGGGTGAACACTGAAGCTTTCTTT.